A selection of T cell receptor beta chains follows, all from one sample in a study of Tregs in tolerant kidney transplant recipients. Profiled with immunoSEQ multiplex PCR; TCRdb holds only in-frame clones, not every one. The data contain more than 75,000 clones, 80% to 95% of them singletons. The input for sequencing was CD4+ T cells from blood, taken before the transplant. Receptors originate from a human donor who received a combined kidney and bone marrow transplant. The CDR3 runs from the conserved cysteine through the conserved F or W. The D gene is left open where the match is weak. Clone size, where shown, is once, few, many, or a class for clones that have expanded.

size: .
V: TRBV5-1
D: .
J: TRBJ1-5
DNA: TGCGCCAGCAGCGTCGGGGCAGGGGATTTCGGCAATCAGCCCCAGCATTTT
CDR3: CASSVGAGDFGNQPQHF

size: .
V: TRBV5-6
D: .
J: TRBJ1-5
DNA: TGTGCCAGCAGCCCCTTCAGGGGTCAGCCCCAGCATTTT
CDR3: CASSPFRGQPQHF

size: .
V: TRBV13
D: .
J: TRBJ2-7
DNA: TGTGCCAGCAGCCCACGGACTCCGGCGGACGAGCAGTACTTC
CDR3: CASSPRTPADEQYF

size: .
V: TRBV29-1
D: .
J: TRBJ2-3
DNA: TGCAGCGTTGAACCCCTACTCTCTAGCACAGATACGCAGTATTTT
CDR3: CSVEPLLSSTDTQYF

size: .
V: TRBV7-2
D: .
J: TRBJ1-2
DNA: TGTGCCAGCAGCCCAGCGGGGAGAGCTAACTATGGCTACACCTTC
CDR3: CASSPAGRANYGYTF

size: .
V: TRBV5-1
D: TRBD1
J: TRBJ1-5
DNA: TGCGCCAGCAGCTATACAGGGGGGCGTGGTCAGCCCCAGCATTTT
CDR3: CASSYTGGRGQPQHF

size: few
V: TRBV2
D: .
J: TRBJ2-6
DNA: TGTGCCAGCAGTGAGGGGGCGCTCGGGGCCAACGTCCTGACTTTC
CDR3: CASSEGALGANVLTF

size: .
V: TRBV2
D: .
J: TRBJ2-3
DNA: TGTGCCAGCAATCGCGTACGGAGCACAGATACGCAGTATTTT
CDR3: CASNRVRSTDTQYF

size: .
V: TRBV4-2
D: .
J: TRBJ2-7
DNA: TGTGCCAGCAGCCAAGGACAGCGCTACGAGCAGTACTTC
CDR3: CASSQGQRYEQYF

size: .
V: TRBV27
D: .
J: TRBJ2-1
DNA: TGTGCCAGCCGGCTGGGGGGGCAGTTCTTC
CDR3: CASRLGGQFF

size: .
V: TRBV6-6
D: .
J: TRBJ1-6
DNA: TGTGCCAGCAGTTCAGAATACAGGTCCGCTTCACCCCTCCACTTT
CDR3: CASSSEYRSASPLHF

size: .
V: TRBV2
D: TRBD1
J: TRBJ2-7
DNA: TGTGCCAGCAGTGAAGCTGGCAGGGGGTTCTCCTACGAGCAGTACTTC
CDR3: CASSEAGRGFSYEQYF

size: .
V: TRBV5-1
D: .
J: TRBJ1-1
DNA: TGCGCCAGCAGCAATAGCAACACTGAAGCTTTCTTT
CDR3: CASSNSNTEAFF

size: .
V: TRBV27
D: .
J: TRBJ2-1
DNA: TGTGCCAGACTAGCAGTCCACAATGAGCAGTTCTTC
CDR3: CARLAVHNEQFF

size: .
V: TRBV28
D: .
J: TRBJ2-7
DNA: TGTGCCAGCAGTTTATCAGTGACCTACGAGCAGTACTTC
CDR3: CASSLSVTYEQYF

size: once
V: TRBV19
D: TRBD1
J: TRBJ2-6
DNA: TGTGCCAGTAGTCCAAGGGACAGGGCGAGCTCTGGGGCCAACGTCCTGACTTTC
CDR3: CASSPRDRASSGANVLTF